This T cell receptor beta chain was identified during a study of identical twins. From the 5' RACE reads, TCRdb called clonotypes with MiXCR, one entry per CDR3 protein. The sample carries about 900,000 distinct CDR3 sequences, roughly 12% recorded once. This clonotype has just a few counts. The CDR3 is 12 residues long. V lost 4 bases, J lost 7 bases, and 7 bases lay in between. Germline V CDR1 and CDR2: MGHDK, SYGVNS. The same specimen was also included in a second study, on yellow fever vaccine responses in identical twins.

This TCR came from a woman between 18 and 30 years old in good health. This chain joins TRBV25-1 and TRBJ2-2; D unclear. Sample: PBMCs. CDR3 sequence (DNA): TGTGCCAGCAGTGTGGACGGCGGGGAGCTGTTTTTT. This codes for CASSVDGGELFF.